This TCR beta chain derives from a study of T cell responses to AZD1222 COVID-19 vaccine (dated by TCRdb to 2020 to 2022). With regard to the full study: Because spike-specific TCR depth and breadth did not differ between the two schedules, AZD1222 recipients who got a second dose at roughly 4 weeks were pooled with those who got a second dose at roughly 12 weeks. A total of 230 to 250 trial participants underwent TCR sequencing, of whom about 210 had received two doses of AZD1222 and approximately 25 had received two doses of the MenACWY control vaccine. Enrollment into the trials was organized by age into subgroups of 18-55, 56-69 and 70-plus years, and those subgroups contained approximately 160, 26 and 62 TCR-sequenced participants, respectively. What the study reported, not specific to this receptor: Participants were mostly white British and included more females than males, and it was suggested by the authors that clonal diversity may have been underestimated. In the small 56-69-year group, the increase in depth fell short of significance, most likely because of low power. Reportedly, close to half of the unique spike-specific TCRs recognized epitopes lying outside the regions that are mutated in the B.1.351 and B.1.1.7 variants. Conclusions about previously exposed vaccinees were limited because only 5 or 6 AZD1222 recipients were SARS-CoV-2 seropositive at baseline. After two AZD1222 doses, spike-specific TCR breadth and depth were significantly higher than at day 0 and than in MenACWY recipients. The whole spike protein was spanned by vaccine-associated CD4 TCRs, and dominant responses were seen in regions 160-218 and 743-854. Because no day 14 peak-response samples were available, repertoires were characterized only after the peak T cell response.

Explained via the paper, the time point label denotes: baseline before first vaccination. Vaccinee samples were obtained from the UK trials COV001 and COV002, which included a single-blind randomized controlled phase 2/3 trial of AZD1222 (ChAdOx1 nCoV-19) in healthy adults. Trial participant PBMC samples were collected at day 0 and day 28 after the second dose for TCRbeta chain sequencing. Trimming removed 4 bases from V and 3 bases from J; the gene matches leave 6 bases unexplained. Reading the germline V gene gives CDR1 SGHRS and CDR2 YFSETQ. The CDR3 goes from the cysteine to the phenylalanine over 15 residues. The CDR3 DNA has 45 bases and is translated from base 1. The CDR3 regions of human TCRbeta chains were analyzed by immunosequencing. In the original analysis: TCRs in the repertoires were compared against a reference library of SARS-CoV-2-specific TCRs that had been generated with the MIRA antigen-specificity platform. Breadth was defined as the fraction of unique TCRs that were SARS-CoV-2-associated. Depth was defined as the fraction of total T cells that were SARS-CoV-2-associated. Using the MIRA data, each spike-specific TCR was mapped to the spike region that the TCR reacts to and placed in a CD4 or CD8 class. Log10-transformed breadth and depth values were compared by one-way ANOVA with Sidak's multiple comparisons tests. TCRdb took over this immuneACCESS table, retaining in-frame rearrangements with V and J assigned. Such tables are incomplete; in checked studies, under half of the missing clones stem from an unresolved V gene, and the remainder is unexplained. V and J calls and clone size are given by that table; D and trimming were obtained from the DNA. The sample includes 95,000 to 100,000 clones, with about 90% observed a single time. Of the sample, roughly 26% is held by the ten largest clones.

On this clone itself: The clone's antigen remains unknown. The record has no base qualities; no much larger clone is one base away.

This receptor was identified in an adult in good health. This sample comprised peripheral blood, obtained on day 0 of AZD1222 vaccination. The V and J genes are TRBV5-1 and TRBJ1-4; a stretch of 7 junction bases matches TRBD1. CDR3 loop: CASSDRVGANEKLFF. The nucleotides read TGCGCCAGCAGCGACAGGGTCGGGGCTAATGAAAAACTGTTTTTT.